These 11 T cell receptor beta chains were sequenced from one sample in a study of shared clonotypes between healthy human individuals. Measured with immunoSEQ multiplex PCR; TCRdb has only the in-frame clones, and not every one. The sample shows about 1.5 million clones, approximately 98% of them seen only once. The sample consisted of naive CD4+ T cells sorted from blood. Subset of the sample: CD45RA+ positively selected. These receptors originate from a man under 40 in good health.

About this clone: The conserved final phenylalanine or tryptophan is absent from the CDR3, which likely points to a read error. The DNA is omitted, as the CDR3 cannot be located on it reliably, and the CDR3 follows TCRdb's listing. The V gene is TRBV28, the J gene TRBJ1-2; the tabulated D call, TRBD1, remains unverified against the DNA. Looked up from germline, CDR1 is MDHEN and CDR2 is SYDVKM. Termini included, the CDR3 measures 14 amino acids. The CDR3 is CASSPYQWTGLPSG.

V gene TRBV5-1 combines with J gene TRBJ1-2, with 9 bases identical to TRBD1. The CDR3 spans 15 residues. V was pared by 2 bases and J by 3 bases, with 5 bases of the junction left unmatched. CDR1 is SGHRS and CDR2 is YFSETQ in the germline V gene. CDR3 DNA sequence: TGCGCCAGCAGCTTCACAGGGGGCAGTGACTATGGCTACACCTTC. Translation gives CASSFTGGSDYGYTF.

This chain uses TRBV4-3 with TRBJ2-5, with 7 bases fitting TRBD2. The CDR3 loop spans 16 amino acids. With V trimmed by 1 base and J by 1 base, 6 bases remained unmatched. Germline CDR1 and CDR2: LGHNA and YSLEER. CDR3 sequence (DNA): TGCGCCAGCAGCCAAGTCATGGGGGGGATCCAAGAGACCCAGTACTTC. Protein: CASSQVMGGIQETQYF.

The chain combines TRBV7-9 with TRBJ2-3; D call uncertain. Germline CDR1 reads SEHNR; CDR2 reads FQNEAQ (reference sequence). Trimming pared 4 bases from V and 10 bases from J, leaving 0 bases between. This CDR3 region has 8 residues. The CDR3 DNA reads TGTGCCAGCAGCTCGCAGTATTTT. Its translation is CASSSQYF.

The chain combines TRBV7-9 with TRBJ2-1; D might be TRBD2 (6 bases). With 4 bases removed from V and 0 bases from J, the gap between germline ends came to 19 bases. CDR1 and CDR2 from the germline V gene are SEHNR and FQNEAQ (reference sequence). The CDR3 is 18 amino acids. The CDR3 DNA reads TGTGCCAGCAGCTCCCTGGGGGGTCTCAAGAGCTCCTACAATGAGCAGTTCTTC. It translates to CASSSLGGLKSSYNEQFF.

The genes are TRBV29-1 and TRBJ1-2; perhaps TRBD1 as D (5 bases). Germline V gene lookup returns CDR1 SQVTM and CDR2 ANQGSEA. The CDR3 length is 12 residues. V was pared by 7 bases and J by 6 bases, with 15 bases between. CDR3 nucleotides: TGCAGCGCCGGTCCGGGGCTCGATGGCTACACCTTC. This sequence encodes CSAGPGLDGYTF.

The chain joins TRBV6-4 to TRBJ2-5; 8 bases are shared with TRBD1. The CDR3 consists of 13 residues. The V and J ends lost 6 bases and 3 bases, in that order; junction bases with no gene match: 3. In germline, CDR1 is MRHNA, CDR2 SNTAGT. CDR3 bases: TGTGCCAGCAGAACGGACAGGGAAGAGACCCAGTACTTC. Translation: CASRTDREETQYF.

This clone came up a few times. The same CDR3 can be traced to other DNA sequences in this sample. The rearrangement joins TRBV5-1 to TRBJ1-1; D not resolved. The V end lost 0 bases, the J end lost 1 base, and 4 bases lay between the germline ends. The CDR3 runs 13 residues. CDR1 SGHRS and CDR2 YFSETQ come from the germline V gene. CDR3 protein: CASSLGGNTEAFF. DNA for the CDR3: TGCGCCAGCAGCTTGGGCGGGAACACTGAAGCTTTCTTT.

The V call is TRBV5-6, the J call TRBJ2-5; D is possibly TRBD1 or TRBD2 (5 bases each). The CDR3 is made up of 15 amino acids. Deletions cut 4 bases from V and 5 bases from J, with 18 bases between. Germline V gene data show CDR1 as SGHDT and CDR2 as YYEEEE. CDR3 sequence: CASSLRDRLVETQYF. CDR3 DNA: TGTGCCAGCAGCCTCCGGGACCGCTTAGTCGAGACCCAGTACTTC. Together with reference TRBV5-6 and TRBJ2-5, the CDR3 gives the full variable domain: DAGVTQSPTHLIKTRGQQVTLRCSPKSGHDTVSWYQQALGQGPQFIFQYYEEEERQRGNFPDRFSGHQFPNYSSELNVNALLLGDSALYLCASSLRDRLVETQYFGPGTRLLVL.

The J gene is TRBJ2-7, the V gene TRBV6-5; 10 bases fit TRBD1. CDR1 is MNHEY, CDR2 SVGAGI, per germline. The ends lost 3 bases at V and 1 base at J; junction bases unmatched: 3. This CDR3 spans 15 amino acids. The CDR3 DNA reads TGTGCCAGCAGTTATGGGACAGGGGTGTCCTACGAGCAGTACTTC. Amino acid sequence: CASSYGTGVSYEQYF.

In the case of this clone: In the same sample, other DNA sequences code for this CDR3. This chain joins TRBV27 and TRBJ2-7; tentatively, D is TRBD1 or TRBD2 (5 bases each). In germline, CDR1 is MNHEY, CDR2 SMNVEV (reference sequence). The CDR3 totals 14 residues. The V end was cut by 7 bases, the J end by 0 bases, with 13 bases between. CDR3 sequence (DNA): TGTGCCAGCAAGGGGCTAGCCGCCTCCTACGAGCAGTACTTC. Amino acids: CASKGLAASYEQYF.